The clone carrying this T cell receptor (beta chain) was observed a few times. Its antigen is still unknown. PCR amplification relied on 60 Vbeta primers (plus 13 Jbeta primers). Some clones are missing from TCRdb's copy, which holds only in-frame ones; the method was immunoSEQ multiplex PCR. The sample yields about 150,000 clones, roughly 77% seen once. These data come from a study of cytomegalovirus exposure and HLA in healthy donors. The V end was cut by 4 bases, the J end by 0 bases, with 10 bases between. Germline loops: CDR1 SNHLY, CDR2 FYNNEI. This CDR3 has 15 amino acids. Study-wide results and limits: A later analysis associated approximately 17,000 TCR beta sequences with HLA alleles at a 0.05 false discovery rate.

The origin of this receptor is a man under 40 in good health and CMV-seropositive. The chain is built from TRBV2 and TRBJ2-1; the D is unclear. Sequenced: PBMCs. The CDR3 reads CASSVILSSYNEQFF. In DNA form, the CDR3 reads TGTGCCAGCAGTGTCATCCTTAGCTCCTACAATGAGCAGTTCTTC.